This TCR beta chain was found in a study of breast tumors, draining lymph nodes, adjacent tissues. Per germline, CDR1 SGHAT and CDR2 FQDESV (reference sequence). The CDR3 covers 17 residues. V dropped 3 bases and J dropped 2; count of bases not matched to a gene: 11. Study-wide results and caveats: Tumor TCR diversity was below lymph nodes but above nontumor tissue.

This clonotype was picked up many times. Its specificity is unknown. Breast cancer patients provided tissue from their axillary draining lymph nodes. TCRdb independently ran MiXCR on the multiplex PCR reads; one entry per CDR3 protein. The table records around 120,000 distinct CDR3 sequences, 20% of them present only once. The sample taken for sequencing was axillary lymph node tissue. The gene calls are TRBV11-1 and TRBJ2-5; 8 nucleotides agree with TRBD2. The TCR was taken from a female donor with breast cancer. Some clones in this sample may be carry-over from other donors' samples. In DNA form, the CDR3 reads TGTGCCAGCAGCTTCGAAATCCTCACTAGCGGTCAAGAGACCCAGTACTTC. Protein product: CASSFEILTSGQETQYF.